The T cell receptor (beta chain) under discussion was sequenced for a study of technical replicates of blood from several donors (dated by TCRdb to 2017 to 2019). Including the terminal cysteine and phenylalanine, the CDR3 comprises 18 residues. The entry retains the CDR3 DNA only, 54 bases that are in frame from base 1. The library relied on the immunoSEQ multiplex PCR assay. TCRdb's version of the immuneACCESS table is confined to in-frame rearrangements and falls short of the full clone set. An unresolved V gene accounts for under half of the shortfall where checked; the remainder is of unknown origin. The table for this sample lists about 100,000 clones; roughly 95% of them were counted only once. The leading ten clones occupy approximately 0.2% of the sample. As for this clone: No antigen is known for it. There are no base qualities to consult, and no much larger clone falls within one base.

Sequenced sample: T cells isolated from PBMCs. The V and J segments used are TRBV21-1 and TRBJ1-1. TRBV21-1 is a pseudogene segment. This receptor was taken from a human donor in good health. The base sequence is TGTGCCAGCAGCGAACGCAGCAGGGCGCTCGGGGGGGACACTGAAGCTTTCTTT. Its protein is CASSERSRALGGDTEAFF.